This T cell receptor beta chain was obtained from a study of blood T cells in healthy people across ages. Germline CDR1 is SGHNT and CDR2 is YYREEE (reference sequence). This CDR3 has 15 residues. J gave up 1 base and V 1 base, and 4 bases lay outside the gene matches. Overall study findings and caveats: Nothing was known about donor CMV status, and this possibly confounded expanded clonotype changes.

This clonotype was seen a single time. Antigen: not known. The use of a sample-barcoded 5' primer and a J-beta primer mix characterized a second PCR of roughly 6 to 11 cycles. TCRdb ran MiXCR on the 5' RACE reads and lists one entry per CDR3 protein. The sample lists 1.5 million to 2 million distinct CDR3 sequences, about 30% occurring once. V gene TRBV5-4 combines with J gene TRBJ1-2; 7 bases are shared with TRBD1. This receptor was obtained from a woman under 40 in good health. Sequencing used blood. CDR3 DNA: TGTGCCAGCAGCTTGTTTAACAGGGGTAACTATGGCTACACCTTC. Its protein is CASSLFNRGNYGYTF. The full variable domain, its missing parts supplied by reference TRBV5-4 and TRBJ1-2, is ETGVTQSPTHLIKTRGQQVTLRCSSQSGHNTVSWYQQALGQGPQFIFQYYREEENGRGNFPPRFSGLQFPNYSSELNVNALELDDSALYLCASSLFNRGNYGYTFGSGTRLTVV.